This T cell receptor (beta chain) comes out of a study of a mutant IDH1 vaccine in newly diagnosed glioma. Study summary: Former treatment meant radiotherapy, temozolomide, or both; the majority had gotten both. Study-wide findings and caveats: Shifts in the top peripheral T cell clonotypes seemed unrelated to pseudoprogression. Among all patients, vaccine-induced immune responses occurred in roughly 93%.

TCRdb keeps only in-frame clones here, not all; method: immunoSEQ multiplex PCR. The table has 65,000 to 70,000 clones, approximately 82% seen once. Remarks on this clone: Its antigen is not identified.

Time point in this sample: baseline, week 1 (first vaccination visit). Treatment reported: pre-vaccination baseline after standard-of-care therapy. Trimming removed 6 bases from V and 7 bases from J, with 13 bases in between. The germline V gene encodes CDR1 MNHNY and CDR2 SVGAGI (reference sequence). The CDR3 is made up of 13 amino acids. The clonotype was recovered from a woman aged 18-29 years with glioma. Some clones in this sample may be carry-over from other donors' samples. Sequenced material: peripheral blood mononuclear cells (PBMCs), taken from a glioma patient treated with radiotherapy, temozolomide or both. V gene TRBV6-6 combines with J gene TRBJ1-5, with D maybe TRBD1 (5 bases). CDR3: CASSDRRAQPQHF. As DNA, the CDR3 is TGTGCCAGCAGCGACAGACGGGCCCAGCCCCAGCATTTT.